This entry features one TCR beta chain sequence. Its antigen is undetermined. The sample originates from a study of response to subunit inactivated influenza vaccine. Notes on the study in general: That few new T cells are recruited by each seasonal influenza vaccination was the authors' suggestion.

The germline CDR1 and CDR2 sequences are SGHAT and FQNNGV. Trimming took 0 bases from V and 7 from J; bases not matched to a gene: 14. This CDR3 has 19 amino acids. In TCRdb, the RT-PCR reads were re-called with MiXCR into one record per CDR3 protein. The sample consists of approximately 500,000 distinct CDR3 sequences, 10% to 15% of them appearing once. This TCR derives from a man in his fifties who received an inactivated influenza vaccine. This sequence joins TRBV11-2 and TRBJ2-1, with 11 nucleotides matching TRBD2. Specimen: PBMCs from blood, collected more than 35 days after vaccination. In nucleotides, the CDR3 is TGTGCCAGCAGCTTAGACTCCCCGGGGCTAGCGGGAGGAGTAAATGAGCAGTTCTTC. Encoded protein: CASSLDSPGLAGGVNEQFF.